This entry concerns a single T cell receptor beta chain. The data stem from a study of technical replicates of blood from four donors. Method: immunoSEQ multiplex PCR; TCRdb's copy keeps in-frame clones and lacks some. The sample has tens of thousands of clones; approximately 94% are singletons. This CDR3 has 16 residues. Trimming pared 0 bases from V and 5 bases from J, leaving 14 bases between. Germline V gives CDR1 KGHSH, CDR2 LQKENI. The sequenced sample consisted of T cells isolated from PBMCs. The sequence was obtained from a human donor in good health. V gene TRBV18 combines with J gene TRBJ2-1, with a tentative D call TRBD1 (6 bases). In nucleotides, the CDR3 is TGTGCCAGCTCACCACCGTTACAGGGTTTACACAATGAGCAGTTCTTC. This sequence encodes CASSPPLQGLHNEQFF.